This T cell receptor beta chain was sequenced during a study of CD8 T cells in Susac syndrome. Overall study context: When their blood was taken, the Susac syndrome patients had either not yet had any therapy, were taking corticosteroids, or were taking intravenous immunoglobulin alone.

A quantity of about 0.45 to 1 ug RNA underwent reverse transcription using random hexamers. TCRdb re-called the immunoSEQ multiplex PCR reads through MiXCR, storing one row per CDR3 protein. The repertoire has 140,000 or so distinct CDR3 sequences, 90% to 97% of them found once; the top ten carry around 0.08%. The sequencing sample was made of CD4+ T cells from PBMCs. The TCR originated in a human donor with Susac syndrome.

CDR3 region: CSARGLAGDEQYF. The CDR3 DNA sequence: TGCAGTGCTAGAGGACTAGCGGGAGACGAGCAGTACTTC. V usage is TRBV20-1 and J usage is TRBJ2-7; 12 nucleotides line up with TRBD2. This CDR3 has 13 residues. CDR1 and CDR2 from the germline V gene are DFQATT and SNEGSKA (reference sequence). J gave up 5 bases and V 1 base, and 0 bases lay outside the gene matches.